Following are 9 T cell receptor beta chains from one sample sequenced in a study of blood T cell repertoires in COVID-19. Profiled with immunoSEQ multiplex PCR; TCRdb holds only in-frame clones, not every one. The table lists 77,000 or so clones, 75% to 90% of them singletons. Sequencing was carried out using peripheral blood. The source is a man older than 75 with acute or convalescent COVID-19.

V and J are TRBV11-2 and TRBJ1-1, with D possibly being TRBD1 (5 bases). In germline, CDR1 is SGHAT, CDR2 FQNNGV. The V end lost 3 bases, the J end lost 1 base, and 9 bases lay between the germline ends. The CDR3 is 14 residues long. The CDR3 loop is CASSFDRGNTEAFF. DNA of the CDR3: TGTGCCAGCAGCTTCGATAGGGGGAACACTGAAGCTTTCTTT. The variable domain in full, with the rest retrieved from reference TRBV11-2 and TRBJ1-1, is EAGVAQSPRYKIIEKRQSVAFWCNPISGHATLYWYQQILGQGPKLLIQFQNNGVVDDSQLPKDRFSAERLKGVDSTLKIQPAKLEDSAVYLCASSFDRGNTEAFFGQGTRLTVV.

The chain uses TRBV9 and TRBJ2-7, with a tentative D call TRBD1 (5 bases). The CDR3 has 15 residues. The germline V and J ends were trimmed by 2 bases and 7 bases, with 19 bases remaining between them. Germline V gives CDR1 SGDLS, CDR2 YYNGEE. The CDR3 spells CASSVNLGPRGEQYF. The CDR3 nucleotides read TGTGCCAGCAGCGTCAATCTTGGACCAAGGGGAGAGCAGTACTTC.

The genes are TRBV3-1 (or the pseudogene TRBV3-2) and TRBJ1-5; TRBD1 might be the D (6 bases). Trimming shortened V by 0 bases and J by 7 bases, and 10 bases separated the two germline ends. There are 14 residues in the CDR3. The V gene's germline CDR1 is LGHDT and CDR2 YNNKEL (reference sequence). The CDR3 sequence is CASSQDLTGQPQHF. The DNA for the CDR3 is TGTGCCAGCAGCCAAGACCTAACAGGGCAGCCCCAGCATTTT.

V gene TRBV19 combines with J gene TRBJ2-5, with 7 bases lining up with TRBD1. The CDR3 contains 15 residues. V dropped 5 bases and J dropped 1; count of bases not matched to a gene: 7. Germline CDR1 and CDR2: LNHDA and SQIVND (reference sequence). The CDR3 here is CASSADRVSQETQYF. The CDR3 DNA reads as TGTGCCAGTAGTGCCGACAGGGTTTCCCAAGAGACCCAGTACTTC.

The V gene is TRBV12-3 or TRBV12-4, the J gene TRBJ1-4; D is uncertain. There are 12 residues in the CDR3. V was trimmed by 0 bases and J by 7 bases, leaving 3 bases between them. The chain's CDR3 is CASSLALEKLFF. The CDR3 DNA sequence: TGTGCCAGCAGTTTAGCCCTTGAAAAACTGTTTTTT.

The chain combines TRBV30 with TRBJ1-2, with no clear D. The germline V and J ends were trimmed by 0 bases and 0 bases, with 20 bases remaining between them. The germline CDR1 and CDR2 sequences are GTSNPN and SVGIG (reference sequence). The CDR3 covers 18 residues. CDR3 nucleotides: TGTGCCTGGAGTGTATTATTCCCTAGATTCCCAACTAACTATGGCTACACCTTC. This sequence encodes CAWSVLFPRFPTNYGYTF.

This chain joins TRBV5-1 and TRBJ1-6; TRBD1 matches 7 bases. Trimming took 0 bases from V and 5 from J; bases not matched to a gene: 2. This CDR3 is 15 amino acids long. CDR1 is SGHRS, CDR2 YFSETQ, per germline. The DNA for the CDR3 is TGCGCCAGCAGCTTGGAACAGGGGAATAATTCACCCCTCCACTTT. Translated: CASSLEQGNNSPLHF.

The CDR3 DNA follows: TGTGCCAGCTCATCCCAGGGGGCAACCTACGAGCAGTACTTC. It translates to CASSSQGATYEQYF. The chain is built from TRBV18 and TRBJ2-7, with 8 bases fitting TRBD1. After removal of 5 bases from V and 2 bases from J, the junction contained 5 bases not matched to a gene. This CDR3 region has 14 residues. Per germline, CDR1 KGHSH and CDR2 LQKENI. Supplemented by reference TRBV18 and TRBJ2-7, the full variable domain reads NAGVMQNPRHLVRRRGQEARLRCSPMKGHSHVYWYRQLPEEGLKFMVYLQKENIIDESGMPKERFSAEFPKEGPSILRIQQVVRGDSAAYFCASSSQGATYEQYFGPGTRLTVT.

CDR3 region: CASSPTGTGKAGELFF. Written as DNA, the CDR3 is TGTGCCAGCAGCCCCACCGGGACAGGGAAAGCCGGGGAGCTGTTTTTT. The chain is built from TRBV7-3 and TRBJ2-2, with 9 bases aligning to TRBD1. The CDR3 totals 16 residues. In germline, CDR1 is SGHTA, CDR2 FQGTGA. V lost 5 bases, J lost 6 bases, and 10 bases stayed unmatched.